Listed below are T cell receptor beta chains from one sample, sequenced in a study of PD-1 blockade in classical Hodgkin lymphoma. Libraries were prepared by immunoSEQ multiplex PCR; TCRdb keeps only in-frame clonotypes and omits some of them. The table includes 38,000 or so clones, approximately 87% detected once. The specimen was peripheral blood mononuclear cells (PBMCs), collected at baseline. These receptors were collected from a human donor with classical Hodgkin lymphoma. The CDR3 runs from the conserved cysteine through the conserved F or W. A D gene is named only where the DNA matches it firmly. Clone size is not always given. Where it is, it says once, few, many or a class for expanded clones.

-	TRBV7-9	-	TRBJ2-5	CASSLGSSEGETQYF	TGTGCCAGCAGCTTAGGTTCTAGCGAGGGAGAGACCCAGTACTTC
-	TRBV11-3	-	TRBJ2-1	CASSLGEYNEQFF	TGTGCCAGCAGCTTAGGGGAGTACAATGAGCAGTTCTTC
-	TRBV2	-	TRBJ2-1	CASSWLSYNEQFF	TGTGCCAGCAGTTGGTTGTCCTACAATGAGCAGTTCTTC
TRBD1	TRBV5-1	-	TRBJ2-7	CASSLVRGLGEQYF	TGCGCCAGCAGCTTGGTCAGGGGGTTAGGCGAGCAGTACTTC
-	TRBV29-1	once	TRBJ1-2	CSVEWDTYGYTF	TGCAGCGTTGAATGGGACACCTATGGCTACACCTTC
-	TRBV6-6	few	TRBJ2-7	CASSPTRGSSYEQYF	TGTGCCAGCAGTCCCACCCGCGGTAGCTCCTACGAGCAGTACTTC
-	TRBV9	-	TRBJ1-2	CASSSQQGVYGYTF	TGTGCCAGCAGCTCCCAACAGGGAGTCTATGGCTACACCTTC
-	TRBV7-9	-	TRBJ2-1	CASSEWRNNEQFF	TGTGCCAGCAGCGAATGGAGGAACAATGAGCAGTTCTTC
TRBD1	TRBV5-1	-	TRBJ2-7	CASSSGQDVQYF	TGCGCCAGCAGCTCGGGACAGGACGTGCAGTACTTC
-	TRBV18	-	TRBJ1-4	CASSGGANEKLFF	TGTGCCAGCTCAGGGGGAGCTAATGAAAAACTGTTTTTT
-	TRBV5-1	-	TRBJ2-5	CASSLTGTRGQETQYF	TGCGCCAGCAGCTTGACAGGGACCCGGGGTCAGGAGACCCAGTACTTC
-	TRBV5-6	-	TRBJ2-7	CASSLGRDRYYEQYF	TGTGCCAGCAGCTTGGGGCGGGACCGCTACTACGAGCAGTACTTC
-	TRBV7-9	-	TRBJ2-2	CASRGQATNTGELFF	TGTGCCAGCCGGGGACAAGCAACGAACACCGGGGAGCTGTTTTTT
TRBD1	TRBV28	-	TRBJ1-4	CASSSFQDRGRDEKLFF	TGTGCCAGCAGTTCCTTTCAGGACAGGGGACGAGATGAAAAACTGTTTTTT
TRBD1	TRBV6-1	few	TRBJ1-6	CASSYGQANSPLHF	TGTGCCAGCAGCTACGGACAGGCTAATTCACCCCTCCACTTT
-	TRBV4-1	-	TRBJ1-5	CASSGAPKQPQHF	TGCGCCAGCAGCGGGGCCCCCAAACAGCCCCAGCATTTT
-	TRBV6-6	-	TRBJ1-6	CASSYFRSSYNSPLHF	TGTGCCAGCAGTTACTTCAGGAGCTCCTATAATTCACCCCTCCACTTT
-	TRBV28	-	TRBJ1-3	CASSSTASGNTIYF	TGTGCCAGCAGCTCGACAGCCTCTGGAAACACCATATATTTT
-	TRBV11-1	-	TRBJ1-2	CASSLVGESDGYTF	TGTGCCAGCAGCTTAGTAGGGGAATCGGATGGCTACACCTTC
TRBD2	TRBV10-3	-	TRBJ2-1	CAIGERERDEQFF	TGTGCCATCGGGGAGCGGGAGCGGGATGAGCAGTTCTTC
-	TRBV12-5	-	TRBJ2-3	CASGLGSAWTDTQYF	TGTGCTAGTGGTTTGGGGTCCGCTTGGACAGATACGCAGTATTTT
TRBD1	TRBV4-1	-	TRBJ1-3	CASSQGYRGRSGNTIYF	TGCGCCAGCAGCCAAGGGTACAGGGGGCGATCTGGAAACACCATATATTTT
-	TRBV7-9	medium-sized	TRBJ2-7	CASSQMGIAPHEQYF	TGTGCCAGCAGCCAGATGGGCATTGCCCCTCACGAGCAGTACTTC
-	TRBV2	-	TRBJ1-5	CASNEAIGNQPQHF	TGTGCCAGCAATGAGGCGATCGGCAATCAGCCCCAGCATTTT
-	TRBV7-8	-	TRBJ1-5	CASSLGRNQPQHF	TGTGCCAGCAGCTTAGGCAGAAATCAGCCCCAGCATTTT
TRBD2	TRBV18	-	TRBJ2-2	CASSPLTSGSTGELFF	TGTGCCAGCTCACCCTTGACTAGCGGGAGTACCGGGGAGCTGTTTTTT
-	TRBV11-2	-	TRBJ2-2	CASKRRETTMNTGELFF	TGTGCCAGCAAACGGAGGGAAACTACTATGAACACCGGGGAGCTGTTTTTT
-	TRBV6-5	-	TRBJ2-7	CASSHTSGSNEQYF	TGTGCCAGCAGTCACACGTCAGGGTCGAACGAGCAGTACTTC
-	TRBV7-9	-	TRBJ1-2	CASSLVGVNYGYTF	TGTGCCAGCAGCTTGGTTGGAGTAAACTATGGCTACACCTTC
-	TRBV25-1	-	TRBJ2-1	CASSGQVTHNEQFF	TGTGCCAGCAGTGGACAGGTTACTCACAATGAGCAGTTCTTC
TRBD1	TRBV7-2	-	TRBJ1-2	CASSGQGGDYGYTF	TGTGCCAGCAGCGGACAGGGGGGAGACTATGGCTACACCTTC
-	TRBV28	-	TRBJ1-1	CASSLKTKAFF	TGTGCCAGCAGTTTAAAAACCAAAGCTTTCTTT
TRBD2	TRBV7-9	-	TRBJ2-7	CASSAPTSGGSYEQYF	TGTGCCAGCAGCGCACCGACTAGCGGGGGGTCCTACGAGCAGTACTTC
-	TRBV5-6	-	TRBJ2-1	CASSLRPGHTRPEQFF	TGTGCCAGCAGCTTGCGCCCGGGACACACGCGACCTGAGCAGTTCTTC
-	TRBV19	-	TRBJ1-5	CASSIVQPQHF	TGTGCCAGTAGTATAGTTCAGCCCCAGCATTTT
TRBD1	TRBV28	-	TRBJ1-4	CASSRDRGEKLFF	TGTGCCAGCAGTCGGGACAGGGGCGAAAAACTGTTTTTT
TRBD1	TRBV19	-	TRBJ1-5	CASSTNDRGQPQHF	TGTGCCAGTAGTACAAATGACAGGGGTCAGCCCCAGCATTTT
TRBD2	TRBV4-1	-	TRBJ2-7	CASSQGTSGPYEQYF	TGCGCCAGCAGCCAAGGGACTAGCGGACCCTACGAGCAGTACTTC
-	TRBV5-5	-	TRBJ2-7	CASSLAAGSEQYF	TGTGCCAGCAGCTTGGCGGCAGGGAGCGAGCAGTACTTC
TRBD1	TRBV29-1	-	TRBJ2-7	CSVGQAYEQYF	TGTAGCGTCGGACAGGCCTACGAGCAGTACTTC
TRBD2	TRBV5-6	-	TRBJ2-7	CASSLNLSPSGRFYEQYF	TGTGCCAGCAGCTTAAACCTTTCCCCTAGCGGGAGGTTCTACGAGCAGTACTTC
TRBD1	TRBV27	-	TRBJ1-2	CASSATGNRGYTF	TGTGCCAGCAGTGCGACAGGGAATAGAGGCTACACCTTC
TRBD1	TRBV28	-	TRBJ1-1	CASSLGQGEAFF	TGTGCCAGCAGCCTCGGACAGGGAGAAGCTTTCTTT
-	TRBV29-1	-	TRBJ1-3	CSVAGPTSGNTIYF	TGCAGCGTGGCCGGGCCGACCTCTGGAAACACCATATATTTT
-	TRBV2	-	TRBJ1-5	CASKGMSNQPQHF	TGTGCCAGCAAAGGAATGAGCAATCAGCCCCAGCATTTT
-	TRBV6-6	once	TRBJ2-7	CASSYSQGGYEQYF	TGTGCCAGCAGTTACTCACAGGGCGGCTACGAGCAGTACTTC
TRBD2	TRBV7-3	-	TRBJ2-1	CASSLRGLAVYNEQFF	TGTGCCAGCAGCTTAAGGGGACTAGCGGTGTACAATGAGCAGTTCTTC
-	TRBV29-1	medium-sized	TRBJ2-7	CSVAAGGRFYEQYF	TGCAGCGTTGCAGCAGGCGGCAGGTTCTACGAGCAGTACTTC
-	TRBV5-4	-	TRBJ2-7	CASRSDGEQYF	TGTGCCAGCAGGTCTGACGGCGAGCAGTACTTC
-	TRBV10-3	-	TRBJ2-7	CAIRGTDDGSSYEQYF	TGTGCCATCAGGGGGACCGACGACGGGAGCTCCTACGAGCAGTACTTC
-	TRBV2	few	TRBJ2-2	CASSEQLAGELFF	TGTGCCAGCAGTGAACAGTTGGCCGGGGAGCTGTTTTTT
TRBD1	TRBV7-8	-	TRBJ1-2	CASSVRQGSNYGYTF	TGTGCCAGCAGCGTACGACAGGGATCTAACTATGGCTACACCTTC
-	TRBV6-5	-	TRBJ1-3	CASSLGGSGNTIYF	TGTGCCAGCAGCCTAGGGGGTTCTGGAAACACCATATATTTT
TRBD2	TRBV28	-	TRBJ2-7	CASSFVAGGVGEQYF	TGTGCCAGCAGTTTCGTAGCGGGGGGCGTGGGGGAGCAGTACTTC
-	TRBV7-7	-	TRBJ2-5	CASSVDRETQYF	TGTGCCAGCAGCGTAGACCGAGAGACCCAGTACTTC
TRBD1	TRBV4-1	-	TRBJ1-1	CASSQDPTGGLTAFF	TGCGCCAGCAGCCAAGATCCGACAGGGGGGTTGACGGCTTTCTTT
-	TRBV5-1	-	TRBJ2-1	CASSLGAGAYNEQFF	TGCGCCAGCAGCTTGGGGGCAGGGGCGTACAATGAGCAGTTCTTC
TRBD1	TRBV18	once	TRBJ1-5	CASSPPDRGNQPQHF	TGTGCCAGCTCACCACCGGACAGGGGCAATCAGCCCCAGCATTTT